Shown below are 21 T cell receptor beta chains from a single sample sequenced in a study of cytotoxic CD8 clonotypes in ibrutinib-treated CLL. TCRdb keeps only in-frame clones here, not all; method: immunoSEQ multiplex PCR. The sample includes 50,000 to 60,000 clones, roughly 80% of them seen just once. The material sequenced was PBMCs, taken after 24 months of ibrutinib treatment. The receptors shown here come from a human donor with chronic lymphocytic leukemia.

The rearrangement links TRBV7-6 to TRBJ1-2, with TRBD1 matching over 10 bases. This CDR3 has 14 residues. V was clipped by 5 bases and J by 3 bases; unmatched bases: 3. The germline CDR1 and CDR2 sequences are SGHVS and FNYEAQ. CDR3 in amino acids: CASSKDRGDYGYTF. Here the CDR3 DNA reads TGTGCCAGCAGCAAGGACAGGGGGGACTATGGCTACACCTTC.

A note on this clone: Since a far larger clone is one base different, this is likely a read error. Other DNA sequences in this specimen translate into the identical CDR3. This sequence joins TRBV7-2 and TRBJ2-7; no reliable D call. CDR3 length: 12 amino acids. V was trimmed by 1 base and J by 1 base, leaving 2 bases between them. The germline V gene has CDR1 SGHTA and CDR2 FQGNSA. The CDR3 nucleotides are TGTGCCAGCAGCTTAGGTTCCTACGAGCAGTACTTC. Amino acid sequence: CASSLGSYEQYF. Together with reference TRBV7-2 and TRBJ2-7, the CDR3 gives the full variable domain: GAGVSQSPSNKVTEKGKDVELRCDPISGHTALYWYRQSLGQGLEFLIYFQGNSAPDKSGLPSDRFSAERTGGSVSTLTIQRTQQEDSAVYLCASSLGSYEQYFGPGTRLTVT.

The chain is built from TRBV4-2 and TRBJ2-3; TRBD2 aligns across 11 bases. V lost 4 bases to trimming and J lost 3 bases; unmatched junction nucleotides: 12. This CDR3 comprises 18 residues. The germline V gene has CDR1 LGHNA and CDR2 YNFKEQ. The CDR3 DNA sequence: TGTGCCAGCAGCCCAAGACGAACTAGCGGGAGTGGAACAGATACGCAGTATTTT. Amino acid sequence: CASSPRRTSGSGTDTQYF.

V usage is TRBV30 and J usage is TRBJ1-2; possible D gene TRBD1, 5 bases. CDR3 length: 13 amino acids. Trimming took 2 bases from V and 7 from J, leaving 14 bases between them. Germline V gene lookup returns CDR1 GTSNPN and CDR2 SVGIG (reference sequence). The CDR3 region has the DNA TGTGCCTGGAGTTCTCAGGGAATGAGTGGCTACACCTTC. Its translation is CAWSSQGMSGYTF. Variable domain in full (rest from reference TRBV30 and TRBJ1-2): SQTIHQWPATLVQPVGSPLSLECTVEGTSNPNLYWYRQAAGRGLQLLFYSVGIGQISSEVPQNLSASRPQDRQFILSSKKLLLSDSGFYLCAWSSQGMSGYTFGSGTRLTVV.

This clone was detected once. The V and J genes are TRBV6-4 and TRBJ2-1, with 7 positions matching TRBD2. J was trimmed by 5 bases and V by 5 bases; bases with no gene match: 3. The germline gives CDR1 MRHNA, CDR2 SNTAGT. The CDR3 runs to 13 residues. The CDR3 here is CASSRSGNNEQFF. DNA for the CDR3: TGTGCCAGCAGTCGGAGCGGGAACAATGAGCAGTTCTTC.

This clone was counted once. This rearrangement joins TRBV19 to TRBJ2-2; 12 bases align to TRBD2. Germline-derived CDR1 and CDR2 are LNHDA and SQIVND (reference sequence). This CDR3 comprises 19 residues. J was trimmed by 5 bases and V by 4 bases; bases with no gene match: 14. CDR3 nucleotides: TGTGCCAGTAGTACCCTTGGGCTAGCGGGAGGGCCTAGGACCGGGGAGCTGTTTTTT. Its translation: CASSTLGLAGGPRTGELFF.

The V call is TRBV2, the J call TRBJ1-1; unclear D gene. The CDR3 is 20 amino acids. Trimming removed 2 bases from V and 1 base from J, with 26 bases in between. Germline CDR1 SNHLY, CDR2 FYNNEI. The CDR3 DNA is TGTGCCAGCAGTGAACGGCGGGCAAATAGAAAAGGAGGCTCGAACACTGAAGCTTTCTTT. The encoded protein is CASSERRANRKGGSNTEAFF.

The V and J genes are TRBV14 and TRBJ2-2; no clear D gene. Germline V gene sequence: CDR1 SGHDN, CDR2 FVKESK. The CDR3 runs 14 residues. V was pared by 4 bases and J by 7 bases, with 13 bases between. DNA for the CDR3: TGTGCCAGCAGCCTGGACCAGGCGGTCGGGGAGCTGTTTTTT. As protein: CASSLDQAVGELFF.

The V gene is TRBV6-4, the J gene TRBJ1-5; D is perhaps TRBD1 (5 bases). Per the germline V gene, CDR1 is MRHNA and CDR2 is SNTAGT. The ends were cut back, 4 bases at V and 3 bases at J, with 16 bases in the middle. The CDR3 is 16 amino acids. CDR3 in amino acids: CASSAQTVPDNQPQHF. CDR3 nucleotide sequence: TGTGCCAGCAGTGCCCAGACAGTCCCCGACAATCAGCCCCAGCATTTT.

DNA for the CDR3: TGTGCCAGCAGCCCCACCCCCGGGACTACTATCCGCACAGATACGCAGTATTTT. Protein sequence: CASSPTPGTTIRTDTQYF. This sequence joins TRBV28 and TRBJ2-3; 7 positions match TRBD2. CDR3 size: 18 residues. Germline-derived CDR1 and CDR2 are MDHEN and SYDVKM. The V segment lost 6 bases and the J segment 1 base; nucleotides outside the gene matches: 16.

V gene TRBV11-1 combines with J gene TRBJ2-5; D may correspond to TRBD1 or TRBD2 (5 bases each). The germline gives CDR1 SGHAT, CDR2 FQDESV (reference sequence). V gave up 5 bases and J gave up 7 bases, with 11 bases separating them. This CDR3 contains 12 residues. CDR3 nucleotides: TGTGCCAGCAGCACCAGGGACCCGACCCAGTACTTC. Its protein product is CASSTRDPTQYF.

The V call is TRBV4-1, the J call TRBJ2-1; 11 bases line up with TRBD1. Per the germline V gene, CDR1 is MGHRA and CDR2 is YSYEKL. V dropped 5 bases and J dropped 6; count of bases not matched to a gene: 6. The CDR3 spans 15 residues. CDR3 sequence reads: CASSSDRGRFNEQFF. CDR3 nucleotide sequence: TGCGCCAGCAGCTCGGACAGGGGGCGTTTCAATGAGCAGTTCTTC.

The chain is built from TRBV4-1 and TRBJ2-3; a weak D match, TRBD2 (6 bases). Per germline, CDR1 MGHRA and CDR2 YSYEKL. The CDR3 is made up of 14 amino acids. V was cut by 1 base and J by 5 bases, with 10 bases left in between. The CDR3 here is CASSQAGAIDTQYF. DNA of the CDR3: TGCGCCAGCAGCCAAGCGGGAGCGATAGATACGCAGTATTTT.

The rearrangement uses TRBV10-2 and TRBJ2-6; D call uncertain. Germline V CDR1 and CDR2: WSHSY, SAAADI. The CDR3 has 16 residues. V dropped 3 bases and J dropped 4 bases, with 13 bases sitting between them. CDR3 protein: CASSEHPSRGANVLTF. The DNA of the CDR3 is TGCGCCAGCAGTGAACACCCCTCGCGAGGGGCCAACGTCCTGACTTTC.

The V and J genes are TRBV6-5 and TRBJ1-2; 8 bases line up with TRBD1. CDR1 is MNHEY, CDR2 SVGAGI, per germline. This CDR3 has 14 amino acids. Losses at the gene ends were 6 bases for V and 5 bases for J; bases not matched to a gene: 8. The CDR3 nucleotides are TGTGCCAGCAGCGTTGGGACAGGCGCGTATGGCTACACCTTC. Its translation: CASSVGTGAYGYTF.

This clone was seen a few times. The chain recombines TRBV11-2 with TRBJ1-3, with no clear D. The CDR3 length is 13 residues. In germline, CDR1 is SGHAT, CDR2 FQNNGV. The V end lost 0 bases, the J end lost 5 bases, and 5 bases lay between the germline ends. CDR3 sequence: CASSLDTRNTIYF. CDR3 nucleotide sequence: TGTGCCAGCAGCTTAGACACTCGAAACACCATATATTTT.

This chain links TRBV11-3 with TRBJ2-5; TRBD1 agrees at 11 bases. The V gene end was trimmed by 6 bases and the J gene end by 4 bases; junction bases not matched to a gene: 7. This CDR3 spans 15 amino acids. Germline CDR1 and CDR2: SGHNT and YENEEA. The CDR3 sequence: CASSPHGQGAETQYF. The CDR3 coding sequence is TGTGCCAGCAGTCCTCATGGACAGGGGGCAGAGACCCAGTACTTC.

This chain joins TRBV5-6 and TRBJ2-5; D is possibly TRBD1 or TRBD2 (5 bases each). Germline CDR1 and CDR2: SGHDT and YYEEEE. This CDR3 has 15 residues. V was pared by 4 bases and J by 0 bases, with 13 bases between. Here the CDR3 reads CASSLGPGNQETQYF. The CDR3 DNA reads TGTGCCAGCAGCCTGGGACCGGGGAACCAAGAGACCCAGTACTTC.

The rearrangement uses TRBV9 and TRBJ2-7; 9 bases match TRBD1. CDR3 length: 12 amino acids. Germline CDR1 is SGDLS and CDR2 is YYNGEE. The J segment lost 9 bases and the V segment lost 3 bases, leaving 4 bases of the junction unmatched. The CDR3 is CASSATGGGQYF. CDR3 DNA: TGTGCCAGCAGCGCAACAGGGGGCGGGCAGTACTTC. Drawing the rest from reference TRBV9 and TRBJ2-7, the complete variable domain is DSGVTQTPKHLITATGQRVTLRCSPRSGDLSVYWYQQSLDQGLQFLIQYYNGEERAKGNILERFSAQQFPDLHSELNLSSLELGDSALYFCASSATGGGQYFGPGTRLTVT.

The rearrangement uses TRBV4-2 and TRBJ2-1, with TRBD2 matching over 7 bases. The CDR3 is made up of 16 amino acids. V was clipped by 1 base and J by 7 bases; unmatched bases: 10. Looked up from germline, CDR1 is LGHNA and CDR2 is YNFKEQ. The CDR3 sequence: CASSQVELARGNEQFF. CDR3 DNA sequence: TGTGCCAGCAGCCAAGTAGAACTAGCGAGAGGAAATGAGCAGTTCTTC.

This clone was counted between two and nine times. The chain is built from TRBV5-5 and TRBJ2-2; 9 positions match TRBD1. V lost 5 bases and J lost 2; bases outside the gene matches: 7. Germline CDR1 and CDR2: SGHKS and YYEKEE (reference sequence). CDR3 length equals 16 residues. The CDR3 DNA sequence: TGTGCCAGCAGAAACCGACAGGGGGGCAACACCGGGGAGCTGTTTTTT. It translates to CASRNRQGGNTGELFF.